This T cell receptor beta chain was observed in a study of CXCR3-negative and CXCR3-positive naive CD8 T cells. Study-wide results and limits: CXCR3 expression dropped partially after cryopreservation, and most assays relied on fresh PBMCs.

Through 5' RACE with UMI labels, the TRB cDNA libraries were prepared. TCRdb re-called the 5' RACE reads; one entry per CDR3 protein, DNA not given. Here the sample table reports 75,000 to 100,000 distinct CDR3 sequences. As regards this clonotype: Its specificity is not known.

This TCR derives from a human donor in good health. Some clones in this sample may be carry-over from other donors' samples. The sequenced material came from naive CXCR3- CD8+ T cells from blood. Subset denoted: CD45RO-CCR7+CD27+CD95- naive CD8+ T cells lacking CXCR3 (TNR3-).

The CDR3 spells CASSLGPSGSYEQYF. This chain connects TRBV5-1 to TRBJ2-7; checking the TCRdb D call of TRBD2 is not possible without DNA. The CDR3 is 15 amino acids. CDR1 and CDR2 (germline): SGHRS, YFSETQ.